Each of the 17 T cell receptor beta chains below was sequenced from the same sample in a study of CD8 T cells in ankylosing spondylitis. Notes on the study in general: A TCR beta motif made of several highly homologous variants seemed typical of ankylosing spondylitis blood.

These receptors are not linked to any known antigen. Each CDR3 protein gets one entry after TCRdb re-called the 5' RACE reads with MiXCR. The sample consists of roughly 670,000 distinct CDR3 sequences, 15% to 20% of them appearing once. The sequenced sample was blood, either unsorted or a sorted T cell fraction (not recorded which). The receptors shown here come from a male donor with ankylosing spondylitis.

This CDR3 reads CSVLTPGLTGNTIYF. The CDR3 DNA reads TGCAGCGTCCTCACGCCCGGACTTACAGGAAACACCATATATTTT. The chain links TRBV29-1 to TRBJ1-3; D is unresolved. The CDR3 has 15 amino acids. Germline V lookup: CDR1 SQVTM, CDR2 ANQGSEA. The ends were cut back, 6 bases at V and 4 bases at J, with 19 bases in the middle. Based on the CDR3 plus reference TRBV29-1 and TRBJ1-3, the full variable domain is SAVISQKPSRDICQRGTSLTIQCQVDSQVTMMFWYRQQPGQSLTLIATANQGSEATYESGFVIDKFPISRPNLTFSTLTVSNMSPEDSSIYLCSVLTPGLTGNTIYFGEGSWLTVV.

This clonotype was detected a few times. The chain links TRBV12-3 or TRBV12-4 to TRBJ2-7, with 8 positions matching TRBD2. Losses at the gene ends were 4 bases for V and 2 bases for J; bases not matched to a gene: 7. This CDR3 is 15 amino acids long. The CDR3 loop is CASSYSRGATYEQYF. CDR3 DNA sequence: TGTGCCAGCAGTTACTCGCGGGGGGCAACCTACGAGCAGTACTTC.

This clonotype was observed many times. The V gene is TRBV7-2, the J gene TRBJ2-1; 7 bases match TRBD2. V was clipped by 1 base and J by 3 bases; unmatched bases: 3. The CDR3 is made up of 15 amino acids. Germline values: CDR1 SGHTA, CDR2 FQGNSA. CDR3 amino acids: CASSLGLARYNEQFF. The CDR3 nucleotides are TGTGCCAGCAGCTTAGGACTAGCACGCTACAATGAGCAGTTCTTC.

This clonotype was detected a few times. This rearrangement joins TRBV6-5 to TRBJ1-4; D call uncertain. V gave up 7 bases and J gave up 10 bases, with 13 bases separating them. Germline loops: CDR1 MNHEY, CDR2 SVGAGI. This CDR3 region has 12 residues. DNA of the CDR3: TGTGCCAGCATCAACCGCGGCGGAAAACTGTTTTTT. Amino acids: CASINRGGKLFF.

The chain uses TRBV7-3 and TRBJ2-3; D gene unclear. V was pared by 5 bases and J by 5 bases, with 14 bases between. Germline assignment: CDR1 SGHTA and CDR2 FQGTGA. The CDR3 totals 14 residues. The CDR3 region is CASSLGPWGDTQYF. The CDR3 DNA follows: TGTGCCAGCAGCCTAGGACCGTGGGGAGATACGCAGTATTTT.

This clonotype showed up many times. The rearrangement links TRBV3-1 to TRBJ2-5, with D unclear. The CDR3 has 15 residues. Germline lookup yields CDR1 LGHDT and CDR2 YNNKEL (reference sequence). V lost 4 bases to trimming and J lost 1 base, with 13 bases between them. The CDR3 sequence: CASSPTLAAQETQYF. The CDR3 bases are TGTGCCAGCAGCCCTACTCTGGCAGCCCAAGAGACCCAGTACTTC.

For this clonotype: No DNA is shown, since the ends of the CDR3 on it are uncertain; the CDR3 is the one TCRdb lists. The gene calls are TRBV12-3 or TRBV12-4 and TRBJ1-4. The CDR3 numbers 13 amino acids, ends counted. This chain's CDR3 is CASCGEGVKNCFF.

This clonotype was detected ten times or more. This chain joins TRBV12-3 or TRBV12-4 and TRBJ2-5; possible D gene TRBD2, 6 bases. V was cut by 1 base and J by 5 bases, with 8 bases left in between. The CDR3 totals 13 residues. CDR3 sequence (DNA): TGTGCCAGCAGTTTAGGGGAGGTGGAGACCCAGTACTTC. Translating gives CASSLGEVETQYF.

This clonotype was counted a few times. The V call is TRBV5-1, the J call TRBJ2-3; 10 bases fit TRBD2. With V trimmed by 1 base and J by 5 bases, 7 bases remained unmatched. The CDR3 runs 16 residues. The V gene's germline CDR1 is SGHRS and CDR2 YFSETQ. This chain's CDR3 is CASSLYTSGVGDTQYF. The CDR3, as DNA: TGCGCCAGCAGCTTGTATACTAGCGGGGTAGGAGATACGCAGTATTTT. The entire variable domain, with the rest obtained from reference TRBV5-1 and TRBJ2-3, is as follows: KAGVTQTPRYLIKTRGQQVTLSCSPISGHRSVSWYQQTPGQGLQFLFEYFSETQRNKGNFPGRFSGRQFSNSRSEMNVSTLELGDSALYLCASSLYTSGVGDTQYFGPGTRLTVL.

The chain couples TRBV15 to TRBJ2-2, with D unresolved. With 5 bases removed from V and 4 bases from J, the gap between germline ends came to 11 bases. Germline CDR1 is LNHNV and CDR2 is YYDKDF (reference sequence). The CDR3 is 14 residues long. In nucleotides, the CDR3 is TGTGCCACCAGCGAAAGGGCAGCCACCGGGGAGCTGTTTTTT. Translated: CATSERAATGELFF.

This sequence joins TRBV5-6 and TRBJ2-1, with a tentative D call TRBD2 (5 bases). The CDR3 is 14 amino acids. From germline, CDR1 is SGHDT and CDR2 YYEEEE. The V end was cut by 3 bases, the J end by 3 bases, with 10 bases between. CDR3 in DNA: TGTGCCAGCAGCTACTTCCGGGGCTACAATGAGCAGTTCTTC. Translation: CASSYFRGYNEQFF.

The sample holds many counts of this clonotype. This rearrangement joins TRBV9 to TRBJ2-1; 8 nucleotides agree with TRBD1. Trimming cost V 2 bases and J 6 bases; bases outside gene matches: 10. Germline V CDR1 and CDR2: SGDLS, YYNGEE. The CDR3 totals 16 residues. CDR3 in DNA: TGTGCCAGCAGCGTGCCCACAGGGGGTGAGGGCAATGAGCAGTTCTTC. Translating it yields CASSVPTGGEGNEQFF.

The rearrangement links TRBV28 to TRBJ2-3; perhaps D is TRBD1 or TRBD2 (6 bases each). The V end lost 3 bases, the J end lost 4 bases, and 23 bases lay between the germline ends. The germline V gene encodes CDR1 MDHEN and CDR2 SYDVKM. This CDR3 is 18 amino acids long. The CDR3 sequence: CASSFPGPGGTTPDTQYF. Written as DNA, the CDR3 is TGTGCCAGCAGTTTCCCCGGGCCCGGGGGCACTACTCCAGATACGCAGTATTTT. Combining the CDR3 with reference TRBV28 and TRBJ2-3 gives the whole variable domain DVKVTQSSRYLVKRTGEKVFLECVQDMDHENMFWYRQDPGLGLRLIYFSYDVKMKEKGDIPEGYSVSREKKERFSLILESASTNQTSMYLCASSFPGPGGTTPDTQYFGPGTRLTVL.

Only a few counts were recorded for this clonotype. The V gene is TRBV12-3 or TRBV12-4, the J gene TRBJ1-5; unclear D gene. The CDR3 is 14 amino acids. Trimming cost V 3 bases and J 6 bases, with 12 bases left between them. This chain's CDR3 is CASSFFGSGQPQHF. The CDR3 DNA sequence: TGTGCCAGCAGTTTTTTTGGTTCTGGTCAGCCCCAGCATTTT.

This clonotype appeared a few times. The chain is built from TRBV7-2 and TRBJ2-3; D gene ambiguous. CDR3 length: 14 residues. Between the trimmed V and J ends, which lost 3 bases and 0 bases, there was a span of 7 bases. Germline assignment: CDR1 SGHTA and CDR2 FQGNSA. The CDR3 nucleotides read TGTGCCAGCAGCTTCTGGGTTAGCACAGATACGCAGTATTTT. Translated, it gives CASSFWVSTDTQYF.

This clonotype was counted a few times. This chain joins TRBV7-2 and TRBJ2-3; D call uncertain. The V end lost 8 bases, the J end lost 4 bases, and 10 bases lay between the germline ends. The CDR3 spans 12 residues. CDR1 is SGHTA and CDR2 is FQGNSA in the germline V gene. The CDR3 sequence is CASSWNADTQYF. The CDR3 region has the DNA TGTGCCAGCTCCTGGAACGCAGATACGCAGTATTTT.

This clonotype was counted only a few times. V gene TRBV5-1 combines with J gene TRBJ2-2; D may be TRBD1 (6 bases). Germline-derived CDR1 and CDR2 are SGHRS and YFSETQ. The CDR3 extends over 15 amino acids. The V gene lost 4 bases and the J gene lost 1 base, with 11 bases spanning the gap. The CDR3 bases are TGCGCCAGCAGCGAAACGACAGGGAACACCGGGGAGCTGTTTTTT. Translated: CASSETTGNTGELFF.